This T cell receptor (beta chain) was sequenced during a study of blood T cell repertoires in COVID-19. The wider study: Acute and convalescent COVID-19 specimens originated in the United States, Italy and Spain. T cells, B-cell-depleted T cells, or PBMCs supplied cDNA or gDNA.

While infection was still active, Seattle patients were enrolled and then followed longitudinally. The assay was immunoSEQ multiplex PCR, and TCRdb's table has in-frame clones only and misses some. Of tens of thousands of clones in the sample, 70% to 90% were seen once. There are 14 residues in the CDR3. V lost 4 bases to trimming and J lost 2 bases, with 13 bases between them. Germline-derived CDR1 and CDR2 are SGDLS and YYNGEE. Sequencing was carried out using peripheral blood. The V call is TRBV9, the J call TRBJ2-7; the D gene is possibly TRBD1 (5 bases). The clonotype comes from a man between 45 and 60 years old with COVID-19, enrolled during active disease. CDR3 region: CASSFSGNPYEQYF. The CDR3 DNA is TGTGCCAGCAGCTTTTCAGGGAATCCCTACGAGCAGTACTTC.